This T cell receptor (beta chain) was sequenced during a study of OX40 agonist ivuxolimab in advanced cancers. Looking at the study overall: Ivuxolimab was a fully human IgG2 agonistic monoclonal antibody targeting the costimulatory receptor OX40 (CD134). The monotherapy dose-escalation portion (N of about 50 patients) of the phase I ivuxolimab trial is reported in the paper. Peripheral TCRbeta sequencing was intended to test whether TCR sequence diversity was altered and clonal T-cell expansion was caused by ivuxolimab. Partial responses occurred in three dose-escalation patients, of whom one had hepatocellular carcinoma and two had cutaneous melanoma. Patients were allowed to have had prior anti-PD-1, anti-PD-L1 or anti-CTLA-4 therapy, and around 41% of the dose-escalation patients had previously received checkpoint inhibitors. Intravenous ivuxolimab was administered to patients every 2 weeks at six dose levels: 0.01, 0.1, 0.3, 1.5, 3 and 10 mg/kg. In the dose-escalation cohort, nearly 85% of patients were male, and the mean age was roughly 60 years with a range of roughly 20 to 79. Among the roughly 52 dose-escalation patients, approximately 20 had hepatocellular carcinoma, roughly 15 melanoma, 9 renal cell carcinoma and 9 head and neck cancer.

The CDR3 covers 17 residues, taking in both the cysteine and the phenylalanine. The retained sequence is limited to the CDR3, 51 bases, with the frame set at the first base. From the germline V gene, CDR1 is SGHDT and CDR2 is YYEEEE. Germline trimming: 3 bases from V, 2 bases from J; junction bases outside gene matches: 10. The trial excluded patients who had a history of autoimmune disease or were on systemic immunosuppression. Peripheral blood for TCR sequencing was drawn from every dose cohort at baseline, at cycle 4 day 1 and at cycle 7 day 1. The samples were drawn from a first-in-human, open-label, multicenter phase I dose-escalation trial of ivuxolimab. Adults with locally advanced or metastatic head and neck squamous cell, hepatocellular, melanoma or renal cell carcinoma were enrolled in the trial. Before TCR sequencing, CD4+ T cells and CD8+ T cells were sorted from peripheral blood as separate populations.

A note on this clone: Its binding antigen is unknown. No much larger clone exists at a distance of one base, and base qualities are not known.

Genomic DNA was isolated from the sorted cells so that the TCRbeta CDR3 region could be sequenced. The immunoSEQ Assay was used for sequencing of TCRbeta CDR3 regions. What TCRdb holds here is the immuneACCESS table cut down to in-frame rearrangements. Part of the clones is not present; checked against another copy, under half of the missing clones reflect an unresolved V gene, and the others are unexplained. The sample yields 70,000 to 90,000 clones; 90% were counted once. The biggest ten clones account for around 0.35% of the sample. Broad study findings and their caveats: On average, CD8+ T cells showed more expanded clones than CD4+ T cells after ivuxolimab. Low levels of normalized T-cell clonal expansion were also seen in some patients who did not respond. In partial responders in the 0.1-3.0 mg/kg groups, normalized peripheral clonal expansion was found to be among the lowest, especially among CD8+ T cells. Clonal expansion of both CD4+ and CD8+ blood T cells was observed from baseline to week 6 at doses 0.1 to 3.0 mg/kg. Antigen specificity was not determined for the clonally expanded peripheral T cells.

The V gene is TRBV5-6 and the J gene is TRBJ2-3, and 9 junctional nucleotides match TRBD2. The sequencing used CD4+ or CD8+ T cells sorted from blood, collected in a trial of the OX40 agonist ivuxolimab. This TCR was sampled from an adult with an advanced solid tumor such as melanoma, head and neck, liver or kidney cancer. The sequenced DNA: TGTGCCAGCAGCTCCTACCTAAAGCGGGAGGTCACAGATACGCAGTATTTT. It codes for CASSSYLKREVTDTQYF.